This is a list of T cell receptor beta chains from one sample in a study of PD-1 blockade in classical Hodgkin lymphoma. Clones were read by immunoSEQ multiplex PCR, and TCRdb kept only the in-frame ones, dropping some. The sample has over 9,500 clones; 70% to 85% are singletons. Here the sequenced sample was peripheral blood mononuclear cells (PBMCs), taken before the fourth cycle of nivolumab. These receptors all stem from a human donor with classical Hodgkin lymphoma. Both conserved end residues are part of each CDR3. D genes are given only for firm matches. The listing skips clone size in some rows; elsewhere it reads once, few, many or a size class.

j_gene: TRBJ2-1; v_gene: TRBV11-2; d_gene: -; abundance: -; CDR3aa: CASSLKTRPPIDNEQFF; CDR3nt: TGTGCCAGCAGCCTCAAGACCCGACCCCCCATCGACAATGAGCAGTTCTTC
j_gene: TRBJ1-4; v_gene: TRBV19; d_gene: -; abundance: -; CDR3aa: CASSPDESLGKLFF; CDR3nt: TGTGCCAGTAGTCCCGATGAATCGTTGGGAAAACTGTTTTTT
j_gene: TRBJ1-2; v_gene: TRBV5-1; d_gene: -; abundance: -; CDR3aa: CASSPDSYGYTF; CDR3nt: TGCGCCAGCAGCCCCGACAGCTATGGCTACACCTTC
j_gene: TRBJ2-2; v_gene: TRBV6-1; d_gene: -; abundance: -; CDR3aa: CASSVIPGTGELFF; CDR3nt: TGTGCCAGCAGCGTAATCCCTGGCACCGGGGAGCTGTTTTTT
j_gene: TRBJ1-5; v_gene: TRBV9; d_gene: -; abundance: -; CDR3aa: CASSGPGTPYQPQHF; CDR3nt: TGTGCCAGCAGCGGTCCCGGGACGCCTTATCAGCCCCAGCATTTT
j_gene: TRBJ1-1; v_gene: TRBV5-8; d_gene: -; abundance: -; CDR3aa: CASSLVGKAEAFF; CDR3nt: TGTGCCAGCAGCTTGGTGGGGAAAGCTGAAGCTTTCTTT
j_gene: TRBJ2-1; v_gene: TRBV6-4; d_gene: TRBD2; abundance: -; CDR3aa: CASSLAGQHNEQFF; CDR3nt: TGTGCCAGCTCTTTAGCGGGTCAACACAATGAGCAGTTCTTC
j_gene: TRBJ1-1; v_gene: TRBV4-1; d_gene: TRBD1; abundance: -; CDR3aa: CASSPSGQGAMNTEAFF; CDR3nt: TGCGCCAGCAGCCCCTCGGGACAGGGGGCGATGAACACTGAAGCTTTCTTT
j_gene: TRBJ2-2; v_gene: TRBV5-1; d_gene: -; abundance: -; CDR3aa: CASSFGRNTGELFF; CDR3nt: TGCGCCAGCAGCTTTGGGCGGAACACCGGGGAGCTGTTTTTT
j_gene: TRBJ1-1; v_gene: TRBV7-9; d_gene: TRBD1; abundance: once; CDR3aa: CASSLTRGTGGTEAFF; CDR3nt: TGTGCCAGCAGCTTAACGAGGGGGACAGGGGGGACTGAAGCTTTCTTT
j_gene: TRBJ1-1; v_gene: TRBV5-1; d_gene: -; abundance: -; CDR3aa: CASSPQGNTEAFF; CDR3nt: TGCGCCAGCAGCCCACAGGGGAACACTGAAGCTTTCTTT
j_gene: TRBJ1-5; v_gene: TRBV6-6; d_gene: -; abundance: -; CDR3aa: CASSYSGDQPQHF; CDR3nt: TGTGCCAGCAGTTACTCAGGGGATCAGCCCCAGCATTTT
j_gene: TRBJ1-1; v_gene: TRBV5-1; d_gene: TRBD1; abundance: -; CDR3aa: CASSPTTGQGATEAFF; CDR3nt: TGCGCCAGCAGCCCCACCACGGGACAGGGGGCCACTGAAGCTTTCTTT
j_gene: TRBJ2-2; v_gene: TRBV11-2; d_gene: -; abundance: -; CDR3aa: CASSLVGITYTGELFF; CDR3nt: TGTGCCAGCAGCTTAGTAGGCATTACCTACACCGGGGAGCTGTTTTTT
j_gene: TRBJ2-7; v_gene: TRBV18; d_gene: -; abundance: few; CDR3aa: CASSPGYEQYF; CDR3nt: TGTGCCAGCTCACCAGGATACGAGCAGTACTTC
j_gene: TRBJ1-1; v_gene: TRBV7-9; d_gene: TRBD1; abundance: -; CDR3aa: CASSYGQGAAEAFF; CDR3nt: TGTGCCAGCAGCTACGGACAGGGGGCTGCTGAAGCTTTCTTT
j_gene: TRBJ2-1; v_gene: TRBV28; d_gene: TRBD2; abundance: -; CDR3aa: CASSETGTSNEQFF; CDR3nt: TGTGCCAGCAGTGAAACCGGGACTAGCAATGAGCAGTTCTTC
j_gene: TRBJ2-3; v_gene: TRBV6-4; d_gene: TRBD1; abundance: -; CDR3aa: CASSTGTGAADTQYF; CDR3nt: TGTGCCAGCAGTACCGGGACAGGGGCGGCAGATACGCAGTATTTT
j_gene: TRBJ1-4; v_gene: TRBV6-1; d_gene: TRBD1; abundance: few; CDR3aa: CASSVFRTGSNEKLFF; CDR3nt: TGTGCCAGCAGTGTATTCCGGACAGGGTCTAATGAAAAACTGTTTTTT
j_gene: TRBJ1-5; v_gene: TRBV18; d_gene: TRBD1; abundance: -; CDR3aa: CASSPRGQNNQPQHF; CDR3nt: TGTGCCAGCTCACCTAGGGGACAGAATAATCAGCCCCAGCATTTT
j_gene: TRBJ1-2; v_gene: TRBV19; d_gene: -; abundance: -; CDR3aa: CASTLRQRGYGYTF; CDR3nt: TGTGCCAGTACCTTGAGACAGCGGGGCTATGGCTACACCTTC
j_gene: TRBJ2-2; v_gene: TRBV7-6; d_gene: TRBD2; abundance: -; CDR3aa: CASSLATSGGPHNTGELFF; CDR3nt: TGTGCCAGCAGCTTAGCGACTAGCGGGGGGCCCCACAACACCGGGGAGCTGTTTTTT
j_gene: TRBJ2-7; v_gene: TRBV29-1; d_gene: -; abundance: -; CDR3aa: CSVEDRQVGGQYF; CDR3nt: TGCAGCGTTGAAGATCGACAGGTCGGTGGGCAGTACTTC
j_gene: TRBJ2-1; v_gene: TRBV5-1; d_gene: TRBD1; abundance: -; CDR3aa: CASSYASKDRATFF; CDR3nt: TGCGCCAGCAGCTACGCTAGTAAGGACAGGGCTACGTTCTTC
j_gene: TRBJ2-6; v_gene: TRBV25-1; d_gene: -; abundance: -; CDR3aa: CASSAPKGLSGANVLTF; CDR3nt: TGTGCCAGCAGCGCCCCAAAGGGTCTCTCTGGGGCCAACGTCCTGACTTTC
j_gene: TRBJ1-5; v_gene: TRBV4-2; d_gene: -; abundance: -; CDR3aa: CASSQDGRFVVDQPQHF; CDR3nt: TGTGCCAGCAGCCAAGATGGGCGGTTTGTGGTCGATCAGCCCCAGCATTTT
j_gene: TRBJ1-2; v_gene: TRBV18; d_gene: TRBD1; abundance: -; CDR3aa: CASSAETGHYRYTF; CDR3nt: TGTGCCAGCTCAGCCGAGACAGGGCACTATCGCTACACCTTC
j_gene: TRBJ2-7; v_gene: TRBV4-2; d_gene: -; abundance: -; CDR3aa: CASSRWNSADSYEQYF; CDR3nt: TGTGCCAGCAGCCGCTGGAATTCGGCAGATTCCTACGAGCAGTACTTC
j_gene: TRBJ1-3; v_gene: TRBV27; d_gene: TRBD1; abundance: -; CDR3aa: CASSLRSSQGHFGNTIYF; CDR3nt: TGTGCCAGCAGTTTAAGATCCTCACAGGGGCATTTCGGAAACACCATATATTTT
j_gene: TRBJ2-1; v_gene: TRBV9; d_gene: -; abundance: -; CDR3aa: CASSALRAGSYNEQFF; CDR3nt: TGTGCCAGCAGCGCACTCCGTGCGGGGTCCTACAATGAGCAGTTCTTC
j_gene: TRBJ2-2; v_gene: TRBV7-9; d_gene: -; abundance: -; CDR3aa: CASSLVSQGGPNTGELFF; CDR3nt: TGTGCCAGCAGCTTAGTTTCGCAGGGGGGACCGAACACCGGGGAGCTGTTTTTT
j_gene: TRBJ2-2; v_gene: TRBV6-6; d_gene: -; abundance: few; CDR3aa: CASSYRRGQGELFF; CDR3nt: TGTGCCAGCAGTTACCGGAGAGGGCAGGGGGAGCTGTTTTTT
j_gene: TRBJ1-6; v_gene: TRBV5-6; d_gene: TRBD1; abundance: once; CDR3aa: CASSLGTGALPLHF; CDR3nt: TGTGCCAGCAGCTTGGGCACAGGGGCTTTACCCCTCCACTTT
j_gene: TRBJ2-3; v_gene: TRBV4-2; d_gene: TRBD2; abundance: -; CDR3aa: CASSHRLAGGTDTQYF; CDR3nt: TGTGCCAGCAGCCACCGACTAGCGGGGGGCACAGATACGCAGTATTTT
j_gene: TRBJ2-5; v_gene: TRBV30; d_gene: TRBD1; abundance: -; CDR3aa: CAWSDSGTGWETQYF; CDR3nt: TGTGCCTGGAGTGATTCCGGGACAGGGTGGGAGACCCAGTACTTC
j_gene: TRBJ2-3; v_gene: TRBV27; d_gene: -; abundance: -; CDR3aa: CASSLEGFGSRTDTQYF; CDR3nt: TGTGCCAGCAGTTTAGAAGGGTTTGGCAGTCGCACAGATACGCAGTATTTT
j_gene: TRBJ2-4; v_gene: TRBV6-1; d_gene: TRBD1; abundance: -; CDR3aa: CASSPTGMYTDIQYF; CDR3nt: TGTGCCAGCAGTCCGACAGGGATGTACACGGACATTCAGTACTTC
j_gene: TRBJ1-4; v_gene: TRBV6-1; d_gene: -; abundance: few; CDR3aa: CASSELQDNEKLFF; CDR3nt: TGTGCCAGCAGTGAGTTGCAGGATAATGAAAAACTGTTTTTT
j_gene: TRBJ2-7; v_gene: TRBV18; d_gene: -; abundance: -; CDR3aa: CASSRVSDGEQYF; CDR3nt: TGTGCCAGCTCACGGGTTAGCGATGGCGAGCAGTACTTC
j_gene: TRBJ2-1; v_gene: TRBV28; d_gene: TRBD1; abundance: -; CDR3aa: CASPRDRSLLTYNEQFF; CDR3nt: TGTGCCAGCCCCCGGGACAGGAGTCTTTTAACCTACAATGAGCAGTTCTTC